Presented here are 29 T cell receptor beta chains from one specimen sequenced in a study of blood T cell repertoires in COVID-19. Produced via immunoSEQ multiplex PCR; TCRdb's table is partial and in-frame only. This sample has roughly 200,000 clones, with around four fifths found just once. The sample was PBMCs or T cells enriched from blood (not recorded which). These receptors were obtained from a man aged 40-49 years who had recovered from COVID-19.

This clone was seen once. This chain joins TRBV14 and TRBJ1-2; D might be TRBD1 (5 bases). Germline CDR1 SGHDN, CDR2 FVKESK. The CDR3 is made up of 16 amino acids. Deletions cut 4 bases from V and 8 bases from J, with 23 bases between. The CDR3 nucleotides read TGTGCCAGCAGCCCTTACAACGGACAACGGTCGAGGGGCTACACCTTC. Its protein product is CASSPYNGQRSRGYTF.

This clone was seen just once. The chain recombines TRBV2 with TRBJ2-2; D perhaps matches TRBD1 (6 bases). V lost 9 bases, J lost 7 bases, and 9 bases lay in between. The CDR3 loop spans 11 amino acids. Germline V gives CDR1 SNHLY, CDR2 FYNNEI. The CDR3 DNA reads TGTGCCAGACGGACAGACGGGGAGCTGTTTTTT. It codes for CARRTDGELFF.

The chain employs TRBV19 and TRBJ1-2; D perhaps matches TRBD1 (5 bases). The CDR3 consists of 14 residues. Germline loops: CDR1 LNHDA, CDR2 SQIVND (reference sequence). Trimming stripped 7 bases from V and 5 bases from J, with 17 bases between. CDR3 region: CASNPQTGAYGYTF. In DNA, the CDR3 is TGTGCCAGTAACCCCCAAACAGGCGCTTATGGCTACACCTTC. The full variable domain, its missing parts supplied by reference TRBV19 and TRBJ1-2, is DGGITQSPKYLFRKEGQNVTLSCEQNLNHDAMYWYRQDPGQGLRLIYYSQIVNDFQKGDIAEGYSVSREKKESFPLTVTSAQKNPTAFYLCASNPQTGAYGYTFGSGTRLTVV.

The chain combines TRBV6-2 or TRBV6-3 with TRBJ2-7; the match to TRBD1 covers 7 bases. The CDR3 spans 16 residues. Germline V gene data show CDR1 as MNHEY and CDR2 as SVGEGT. Trimming at V came to 6 bases and at J to 4 bases, leaving 15 bases not matched to a gene. CDR3 DNA: TGTGCCAGCAGCCCTCCCCACACAGGGGTAAGGTACGAGCAGTACTTC. Translated: CASSPPHTGVRYEQYF.

This clone was detected a few times. V gene TRBV27 combines with J gene TRBJ1-5, with D hard to call. The germline V and J ends were trimmed by 5 bases and 5 bases, with 10 bases remaining between them. The germline V gene has CDR1 MNHEY and CDR2 SMNVEV (reference sequence). The CDR3 covers 13 residues. The CDR3 region is CASSPYFDQPQHF. The CDR3 coding sequence is TGTGCCAGCAGTCCGTACTTTGATCAGCCCCAGCATTTT.

This clone has only a few counts. CDR3 coding DNA: TGTGCCAGCAGCTTAACAGGGGTCCTTAATCAGCCCCAGCATTTT. As protein: CASSLTGVLNQPQHF. The chain combines TRBV7-8 with TRBJ1-5; 7 bases agree with TRBD1. J was trimmed by 4 bases and V by 2 bases; bases with no gene match: 5. Germline CDR1 SGHVS, CDR2 FQNEAQ. The CDR3 is 15 amino acids.

The gene calls are TRBV7-7 and TRBJ2-3; no definite D call. Per the germline V gene, CDR1 is SSHAT and CDR2 is FNYEAQ (reference sequence). Trimming stripped 2 bases from V and 6 bases from J, with 9 bases between. CDR3 length equals 13 residues. The CDR3 bases are TGTGCCAGCAGCTTATCTGAGTCGGATACGCAGTATTTT. This translates into CASSLSESDTQYF.

This rearrangement joins TRBV6-5 to TRBJ2-7; 8 bases match TRBD1. V lost 2 bases, J lost 2 bases, and 5 bases stayed unmatched. CDR3 size: 15 residues. Germline V lookup: CDR1 MNHEY, CDR2 SVGAGI. CDR3: CASSYTGQATYEQYF. In nucleotides, the CDR3 is TGTGCCAGCAGTTACACGGGACAGGCAACCTACGAGCAGTACTTC.

This clone was seen more than once but under ten times. CDR3 sequence reads: CASSSGNLNTEAFF. The CDR3 DNA reads TGTGCCAGCAGCTCAGGGAACTTGAACACTGAAGCTTTCTTT. The genes are TRBV5-5 and TRBJ1-1, with D perhaps TRBD1 (5 bases). Germline CDR1 is SGHKS and CDR2 is YYEKEE (reference sequence). The CDR3 consists of 14 residues. The ends were cut back, 3 bases at V and 0 bases at J, with 9 bases in the middle.

For this clone: An end of the junction does not agree with germline; a read error may underlie this. The chain couples TRBV14 to TRBJ2-1, with D uncertain. This CDR3 is 15 amino acids long. The germline CDR1 and CDR2 sequences are SGHDN and FVKESK. The CDR3 protein is CASSRFRVSNNEQFF. As DNA, the CDR3 is TGTGCCAGCAGCCGATTCCGGGTCTCCAACAATGAGCAGTTCTTC.

The chain uses TRBV20-1 and TRBJ1-2; D is undetermined. The CDR3 has 13 residues. Germline V gene sequence: CDR1 DFQATT, CDR2 SNEGSKA (reference sequence). Deletions cut 3 bases from V and 4 bases from J, with 12 bases between. CDR3 sequence (DNA): TGCAGTGCTAGTGCAACTTATTTCTATGGCTACACCTTC. Its translation: CSASATYFYGYTF.

J is TRBJ2-7 and V is TRBV29-1; possibly TRBD2 for D (6 bases). The CDR3 has 13 amino acids. With 4 bases removed from V and 4 bases from J, the gap between germline ends came to 14 bases. Germline loops: CDR1 SQVTM, CDR2 ANQGSEA. In nucleotides, the CDR3 is TGCAGCGTTGGAGGTAGCGGACCTTACGAGCAGTACTTC. This translates into CSVGGSGPYEQYF.

The rearrangement uses TRBV9 and TRBJ2-7; D gene uncertain. Looked up from germline, CDR1 is SGDLS and CDR2 is YYNGEE. Trimming pared 0 bases from V and 6 bases from J, leaving 10 bases between. This CDR3 contains 13 residues. DNA for the CDR3: TGTGCCAGCAGCGTAGCTTCAAGAGGCGAGCAGTACTTC. It is translated as CASSVASRGEQYF. The entire variable domain, with the rest obtained from reference TRBV9 and TRBJ2-7, is as follows: DSGVTQTPKHLITATGQRVTLRCSPRSGDLSVYWYQQSLDQGLQFLIQYYNGEERAKGNILERFSAQQFPDLHSELNLSSLELGDSALYFCASSVASRGEQYFGPGTRLTVT.

The gene calls are TRBV19 and TRBJ2-2; possible D gene TRBD2, 5 bases. V was trimmed by 3 bases and J by 4 bases, leaving 21 bases between them. CDR3 length: 18 amino acids. CDR1 is LNHDA and CDR2 is SQIVND in the germline V gene (reference sequence). In DNA form, the CDR3 reads TGTGCCAGTAGTATGGCCCTCGCTCGAGCGGAGCTCACCGGGGAGCTGTTTTTT. Its translation is CASSMALARAELTGELFF.

This chain uses TRBV6-4 with TRBJ1-1, with 8 positions matching TRBD1. The CDR3 totals 17 residues. Germline CDR1 MRHNA, CDR2 SNTAGT. The junction had 11 bases not matched to a gene; V was cut back by 4 bases and J by 1 base. CDR3 residues: CASSVPDSGTGNTEAFF. The CDR3 bases are TGTGCCAGCAGTGTCCCGGATTCCGGGACAGGGAACACTGAAGCTTTCTTT.

The V gene is TRBV24-1, the J gene TRBJ1-2; TRBD1 agrees at 10 bases. Unmatched junction bases numbered 8, after V lost 2 bases and J lost 3 bases. The CDR3 length is 17 residues. CDR1 KGHDR and CDR2 SFDVKD come from the germline V gene. In nucleotides, the CDR3 is TGTGCCACCAGTGATTCTCCGGGACAGGGGTCCTACTATGGCTACACCTTC. It codes for CATSDSPGQGSYYGYTF.

This clone was counted a single time. The V and J genes are TRBV18 and TRBJ1-3, with D possibly TRBD1 on 5 matching bases. V lost 4 bases and J lost 4, with 17 bases in between. The CDR3 is 16 residues long. Germline V gives CDR1 KGHSH, CDR2 LQKENI. DNA of the CDR3: TGTGCCAGCTCACGAGGTCAGGGATATGGCGGAAACACCATATATTTT. Protein sequence: CASSRGQGYGGNTIYF.

J is TRBJ1-4 and V is TRBV3-1 (or the pseudogene TRBV3-2); D is unclear. CDR3 size: 13 residues. V was shortened by 0 bases and J by 6 bases, with 5 bases between the two germline ends. Per the germline V gene, CDR1 is LGHDT and CDR2 is YNNKEL (reference sequence). The CDR3 DNA follows: TGTGCCAGCAGCCAAGAACAGTATGAAAAACTGTTTTTT. Its protein is CASSQEQYEKLFF.

This chain uses TRBV19 with TRBJ2-3, with 7 bases fitting TRBD2. V dropped 3 bases and J dropped 6; count of bases not matched to a gene: 6. The CDR3 consists of 14 residues. The germline CDR1 and CDR2 sequences are LNHDA and SQIVND (reference sequence). The CDR3 sequence: CASSIGTIGDTQYF. The CDR3 DNA follows: TGTGCCAGTAGTATTGGGACTATTGGGGATACGCAGTATTTT.

This rearrangement joins TRBV11-2 to TRBJ2-7; 11 bases match TRBD1. V was clipped by 3 bases and J by 3 bases; unmatched bases: 4. Germline values: CDR1 SGHAT, CDR2 FQNNGV. The CDR3 loop spans 15 amino acids. CDR3 residues: CASSFGQGAFYEQYF. CDR3 sequence (DNA): TGTGCCAGCAGCTTTGGACAGGGGGCCTTCTACGAGCAGTACTTC.

For the CDR3, the DNA is TGCAGCGTCTCAAGCGGGGGGAATGAGCAGTTCTTC. Residues: CSVSSGGNEQFF. V and J are TRBV29-1 and TRBJ2-1; TRBD2 agrees at 9 bases. The CDR3 contains 12 residues. Germline-derived CDR1 and CDR2 are SQVTM and ANQGSEA. The V segment lost 6 bases and the J segment 7 bases; nucleotides outside the gene matches: 4.

The rearrangement joins TRBV5-4 to TRBJ2-3; D remains ambiguous. The V gene lost 4 bases and the J gene lost 5 bases, with 14 bases spanning the gap. CDR3 length: 14 amino acids. Germline values: CDR1 SGHNT, CDR2 YYREEE (reference sequence). The CDR3 DNA sequence: TGTGCCAGCAGCGACCGACTCTCTCGAGATACGCAGTATTTT. It specifies CASSDRLSRDTQYF.

This clone was seen only a few times. V is TRBV5-5 and J is TRBJ1-1; tentative D call: TRBD1 (5 bases). V was cut by 7 bases and J by 4 bases, with 17 bases left in between. Germline loops: CDR1 SGHKS, CDR2 YYEKEE (reference sequence). This CDR3 contains 14 residues. This chain's CDR3 is CASGLSLGGTEAFF. In DNA form, the CDR3 reads TGTGCCAGCGGATTAAGCCTGGGGGGCACTGAAGCTTTCTTT. Full variable domain (missing parts from reference TRBV5-5 and TRBJ1-1): DAGVTQSPTHLIKTRGQQVTLRCSPISGHKSVSWYQQVLGQGPQFIFQYYEKEERGRGNFPDRFSARQFPNYSSELNVNALLLGDSALYLCASGLSLGGTEAFFGQGTRLTVV.

V is TRBV10-3 and J is TRBJ2-7; 7 nucleotides line up with TRBD1. CDR3 length: 15 amino acids. Germline values: CDR1 ENHRY, CDR2 SYGVKD. V lost 0 bases, J lost 3 bases, and 5 bases stayed unmatched. CDR3 sequence reads: CAISESGTGVYEQYF. DNA of the CDR3: TGTGCCATCAGTGAGTCGGGAACAGGGGTCTACGAGCAGTACTTC.

This clone was recorded only once. The V and J genes are TRBV7-2 and TRBJ2-3; D is possibly TRBD1 (5 bases). The CDR3 is 15 amino acids. Germline CDR1 and CDR2: SGHTA and FQGNSA. Deletions cut 3 bases from V and 6 bases from J, with 16 bases between. The CDR3 nucleotides read TGTGCCAGCAGCTTTAACTGGGGCTCCGGTGATACGCAGTATTTT. This codes for CASSFNWGSGDTQYF.

This chain connects TRBV30 to TRBJ1-1; D remains ambiguous. Germline V gene sequence: CDR1 GTSNPN, CDR2 SVGIG (reference sequence). The CDR3 length is 13 residues. Trimming pared 5 bases from V and 1 base from J, leaving 11 bases between. The CDR3 loop reads CAWGGNSNTEAFF. The DNA for the CDR3 is TGTGCCTGGGGCGGAAATTCGAACACTGAAGCTTTCTTT.

V is TRBV24-1 and J is TRBJ2-2, with D perhaps TRBD2 (5 bases). Germline CDR1 reads KGHDR; CDR2 reads SFDVKD. The CDR3 totals 20 residues. The ends were cut back, 0 bases at V and 2 bases at J, with 21 bases in the middle. CDR3 amino acids: CATSDLRIRGSQANTGELFF. CDR3 in DNA: TGTGCCACCAGTGATTTGCGAATCCGCGGGTCGCAGGCAAACACCGGGGAGCTGTTTTTT.

The chain has TRBV7-2 and TRBJ2-3, with D perhaps matching TRBD2 (5 bases). V lost 4 bases and J 8 bases, leaving 16 bases between the germline ends. The CDR3 is 14 residues long. Per the germline V gene, CDR1 is SGHTA and CDR2 is FQGNSA. The CDR3 protein is CASSSTFGGGTQYF. The CDR3 nucleotides read TGTGCCAGCAGCTCAACCTTTGGCGGAGGTACGCAGTATTTT.

This clone was recorded once. This chain connects TRBV2 to TRBJ1-3; 7 nucleotides line up with TRBD1. This CDR3 has 14 amino acids. V was clipped by 8 bases and J by 4 bases; unmatched bases: 8. In germline, CDR1 is SNHLY, CDR2 FYNNEI. CDR3 region: CASLLQGKGNTIYF. The DNA of the CDR3 is TGTGCCAGCCTTCTACAGGGGAAAGGAAACACCATATATTTT.